This TCR beta chain was identified in a study of breast tumors, draining lymph nodes, adjacent tissues. Study-wide findings and caveats: Tumor repertoires ranked between lymph nodes and nontumor tissue in diversity, with V and J gene preferences. Luminal-like breast cancer showed significantly higher tumor–nontumor repertoire similarity than basal-like.

TCRdb recomputed calls from the multiplex PCR reads with MiXCR, one row per CDR3 protein. The sample gives 200,000 or so distinct CDR3 sequences, roughly 31% of which show up once; around 4.5% is in the top ten. Breast cancer patients provided tissue from their axillary draining lymph nodes. V gave up 4 bases and J gave up 5 bases; unmatched junction bases: 11. The length of the CDR3 is 16 residues. Germline CDR1 and CDR2: SQVTM and ANQGSEA. This clonotype showed up many times. As yet, its antigen is unknown. The clonotype was recovered from a female donor with breast cancer. Some clones in this sample may be carry-over from other donors' samples. The V gene is TRBV29-1, the J gene TRBJ2-3; TRBD2 aligns across 11 bases. Sequenced input: axillary lymph node tissue. CDR3 amino acids: CSVGGDSGRAGDTQYF. The CDR3, as DNA: TGCAGCGTTGGGGGGGATAGCGGGAGGGCCGGAGATACGCAGTATTTT.